This T cell receptor (beta chain) emerged from a study of CD8 T cells in Susac syndrome. Germline values: CDR1 MNHEY, CDR2 SMNVEV (reference sequence). Trimming stripped 8 bases from V and 2 bases from J, with 16 bases between. This CDR3 comprises 15 residues. A quantity of about 0.45 to 1 ug RNA underwent reverse transcription using random hexamers. Via MiXCR, TCRdb re-called the immunoSEQ multiplex PCR reads, giving one row per CDR3 protein. Of approximately 210,000 distinct CDR3 sequences listed, roughly 93% are singletons. The material sequenced was CD4+ T cells from PBMCs. This sequence originates from a human donor with Susac syndrome. The V call is TRBV27, the J call TRBJ1-3; D possibly corresponds to TRBD1 (5 bases). This CDR3 is CASSPLAGTGNTIYF. CDR3 nucleotide sequence: TGTGCCAGCTCCCCTCTGGCAGGGACTGGAAACACCATATATTTT.